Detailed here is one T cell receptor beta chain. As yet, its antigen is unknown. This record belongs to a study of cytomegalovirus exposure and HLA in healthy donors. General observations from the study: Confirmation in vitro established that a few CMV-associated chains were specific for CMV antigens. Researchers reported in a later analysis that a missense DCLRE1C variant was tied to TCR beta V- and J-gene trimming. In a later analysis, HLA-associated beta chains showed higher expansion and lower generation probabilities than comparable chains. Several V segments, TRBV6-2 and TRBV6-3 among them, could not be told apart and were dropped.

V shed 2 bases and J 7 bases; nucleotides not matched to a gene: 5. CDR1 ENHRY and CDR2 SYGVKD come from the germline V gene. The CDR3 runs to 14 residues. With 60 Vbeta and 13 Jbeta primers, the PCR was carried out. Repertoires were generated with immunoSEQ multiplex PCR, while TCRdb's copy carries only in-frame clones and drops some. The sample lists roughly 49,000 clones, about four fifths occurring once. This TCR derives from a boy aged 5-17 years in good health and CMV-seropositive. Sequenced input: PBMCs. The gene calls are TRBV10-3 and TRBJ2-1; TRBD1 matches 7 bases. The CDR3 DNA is TGTGCCATCAGTGAGGAAACAGGGGCGAATGAGCAGTTCTTC. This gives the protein CAISEETGANEQFF.